This TCR beta chain came from a study of cytomegalovirus exposure and HLA in healthy donors. The CDR3 is 13 residues long. V was cut by 6 bases and J by 3 bases, with 9 bases left in between. Germline V lookup: CDR1 MNHEY, CDR2 SMNVEV (reference sequence). Amplification used 60 Vbeta primers and 13 Jbeta primers. The method was immunoSEQ multiplex PCR; TCRdb's version includes in-frame clones alone and lacks a portion of them. The table for this sample gives 40,000 to 45,000 clones. Input material: PBMCs. The TCR was taken from a man younger than 40 in good health and CMV-seronegative. The rearrangement links TRBV27 to TRBJ1-5; D unresolved. The CDR3 DNA reads as TGTGCCAGCAGGCCCGGTAACAATCAGCCCCAGCATTTT. This encodes CASRPGNNQPQHF.